Given below is one T cell receptor beta chain in context. Its antigen is undetermined. The data are from a study of T cells in localized non-small cell lung cancer. Germline V gene lookup returns CDR1 MDHEN and CDR2 SYDVKM. This CDR3 contains 13 residues. The V end was cut by 4 bases, the J end by 5 bases, with 11 bases between. Produced via immunoSEQ multiplex PCR; TCRdb's table is partial and in-frame only. This sample has under 150,000 clones, with 70% to 90% found just once. Study findings and constraints: Increased T cell density in blood showed an association with longer overall survival. The tumor had only one region sequenced, so heterogeneity remains possible. Uninvolved nearby lung showed the greatest T cell clonality, exceeding that found in tumor.

The chain recombines TRBV28 with TRBJ1-2; no clear D. This sample comprised peripheral blood, obtained before any cancer treatment. The receptor's source is a female donor of 60 years or more with stage I lung adenocarcinoma. CDR3 protein: CASSSAGAYGYTF. The CDR3 region has the DNA TGTGCCAGCAGTTCGGCAGGTGCTTATGGCTACACCTTC.